This TCR beta chain was identified during a study of a mutant IDH1 vaccine in newly diagnosed glioma. Turning to the study itself: Patients were started on vaccination 4-6 weeks after radiotherapy alone, or with temozolomide cycles. Mean patient age was approximately 39 years; roughly 62% were male and roughly 38% female. Earlier care involved radiotherapy, temozolomide, or both, and the majority received both. Study results and limitations: Immune responses induced by the vaccine were seen in just over 90% of patients, spanning multiple MHC alleles.

To note about this clone: Its specificity is unknown.

Time point noted: week 23, last vaccination. The content of each vaccine dose was 300 ug of mutant IDH1 20-mer peptide, and topical imiquimod accompanied it. The germline V and J ends were trimmed by 0 bases and 4 bases, with 20 bases remaining between them. CDR3 length equals 17 residues. CDR1 and CDR2 from the germline V gene are SGHDT and YYEEEE. TCRdb keeps only in-frame clones here, not all; method: immunoSEQ multiplex PCR. In the table there are tens of thousands of clones, 80% to 90% of which are singletons. The receptor was derived from a man aged 25-45 years with glioma. This specimen consisted of PBMCs, obtained from a glioma patient whose treatment included an IDH1 peptide vaccine. The chain recombines TRBV5-6 with TRBJ2-7; weak D call: TRBD1 (6 bases). Written as DNA, the CDR3 is TGTGCCAGCAGCTTGGCCCCGGACAGCACCTCTGGGTACGAGCAGTACTTC. Residues: CASSLAPDSTSGYEQYF. The full variable domain, in which reference TRBV5-6 and TRBJ2-7 provide the parts outside the CDR3, is DAGVTQSPTHLIKTRGQQVTLRCSPKSGHDTVSWYQQALGQGPQFIFQYYEEEERQRGNFPDRFSGHQFPNYSSELNVNALLLGDSALYLCASSLAPDSTSGYEQYFGPGTRLTVT.